The present TCR beta chain was sequenced within a study of early T cells in non-severe SARS-CoV-2 infection. Study-wide context: RNA in bulk from unsorted whole blood was sequenced, and chains were unpaired.

This clonotype is categorized as medium-sized. No antigen is known for it. Unique molecular identifier tags were affixed to discrete cDNA molecules. One entry per CDR3 protein, called by TCRdb with MiXCR from the 5' RACE reads. The sample has approximately 19,000 distinct CDR3 sequences, roughly 6.1% seen once. Germline values: CDR1 MGHDK, CDR2 SYGVNS. The CDR3 totals 13 residues. V was shortened by 4 bases and J by 4 bases, with 8 bases between the two germline ends. Overall study results and limits: Anti-spike CD8 specificities were favored by VDJdb matching, whose results missed private and CD4 specificities.

This sequence was found in an adult who was a healthcare worker with PCR-confirmed SARS-CoV-2 infection or an uninfected control (not recorded which). Sequences were obtained from whole blood. This chain connects TRBV25-1 to TRBJ1-5; no reliable D call. CDR3 nucleotide sequence: TGTGCCAGCAGTGGCCCGGGGAATCAGCCCCAGCATTTT. Translation: CASSGPGNQPQHF.